This T cell receptor beta chain was captured by sequencing in a study of blood T cell repertoires in COVID-19. The overall study: Sample material is recorded as cDNA or gDNA derived from T cells, B-cell-depleted T cells, or PBMCs.

This table comes from immunoSEQ multiplex PCR, and its TCRdb copy is limited to in-frame clones, with some not included. The sample has about 70,000 clones; 80% to 90% are singletons. This sequence originates from a man aged 45 to 65 with active COVID-19. Sequenced sample: peripheral blood.

CDR3 protein: CASSSPQGRINYGYTF. In nucleotides, the CDR3 is TGTGCCAGCAGCTCCCCACAGGGGCGAATTAACTATGGCTACACCTTC. This rearrangement joins TRBV11-2 to TRBJ1-2; TRBD1 agrees at 7 bases. The germline gives CDR1 SGHAT, CDR2 FQNNGV. V shed 4 bases, J shed 1 base, and the junction held 9 bases outside the gene matches. This CDR3 comprises 16 residues. Supplemented by reference TRBV11-2 and TRBJ1-2, the full variable domain reads EAGVAQSPRYKIIEKRQSVAFWCNPISGHATLYWYQQILGQGPKLLIQFQNNGVVDDSQLPKDRFSAERLKGVDSTLKIQPAKLEDSAVYLCASSSPQGRINYGYTFGSGTRLTVV.